This TCR beta chain was sequenced for a study of glioma-infiltrating T cells after dendritic cell vaccination. The data were produced by immunoSEQ multiplex PCR, yet TCRdb's version contains in-frame clones alone and is incomplete. This sample carries tens of thousands of clones, roughly 82% of them seen once, and the ten largest clones take around 2.3%. Between the trimmed V and J ends, which lost 0 bases and 5 bases, there was a span of 6 bases. Germline V gives CDR1 SGHNT, CDR2 YYREEE (reference sequence). This CDR3 region has 13 residues. Sequencing used blood, obtained before dendritic cell vaccination. The sequence was collected from a human donor with glioblastoma. The chain joins TRBV5-4 to TRBJ2-1; D unclear. Here the CDR3 reads CASSLVAHNEQFF. The CDR3 DNA follows: TGTGCCAGCAGCTTGGTGGCCCACAATGAGCAGTTCTTC. The full variable domain, with the rest looked up from reference TRBV5-4 and TRBJ2-1, is ETGVTQSPTHLIKTRGQQVTLRCSSQSGHNTVSWYQQALGQGPQFIFQYYREEENGRGNFPPRFSGLQFPNYSSELNVNALELDDSALYLCASSLVAHNEQFFGPGTRLTVL.